This T cell receptor beta chain was sequenced for a study of cytomegalovirus exposure and HLA in healthy donors (TCRdb year 2017). Some background on the complete study: According to a later analysis, one platform produced both the roughly 130 validation repertoires and the 666 repertoires of the first cohort. To predict cytomegalovirus infection status, the study combined high-throughput TCR immunosequencing, statistical association of individual TCRs with disease status, and machine learning. The aim of the study was to test whether cataloging public T cell receptors could identify signatures of past pathogen exposure. A separate validation cohort of roughly 130 different subjects was used in addition to the roughly 670-subject first cohort.

Separate from the roughly 650-subject first cohort, the validation cohort of 95 to 150 subjects was the group to which the donors belonged. CDR1 SGHRS and CDR2 YFSETQ are derived from the germline V gene. V loses 0 bases, J loses 0 bases, and the germline ends lie 6 bases apart. Inclusive of the bounding cysteine and phenylalanine, the CDR3 is 14 residues long. The sequence is cut down to CDR3 DNA, 42 bases in frame from base 1. On this clone: Its antigen remains undetermined. No per-base quality is available; no much larger clone lies one base away.

Library construction relied on the immunoSEQ multiplex PCR assay. The original methods were these. A statistical classification framework was built for diagnosing cytomegalovirus status from the catalog of TCR beta chain sequences. Entries here come from immuneACCESS through TCRdb and include only in-frame sequences with V and J called. Some clones fail to appear in such tables; in the studies checked, an unresolved V gene covers under half of the shortfall, and the cause of the remainder is unknown. V and J calls and clone size are copied from that table; D and trimming were computed from the DNA. The sample includes 130,000 to 150,000 clones, with almost 85% observed a single time. The ten largest clones represent more than 1.4% of the sample. The paper as a whole reports these results and caveats: All 120 repertoires were used to score co-occurrence in the validation cohort in a later analysis, because that analysis had no HLA typing for the cohort. Across donors, most TCR sequences were observed very rarely, whereas some public TCRs were present in many individuals. Of the cluster scores, approximately 95% were above 0 in a later analysis, which found that TCRs clustered in the first cohort also tended to co-occur in the 120 validation repertoires. The classifier was reported to diagnose cytomegalovirus status with high specificity and sensitivity in both the original and validation cohorts. A few of the identified cytomegalovirus-associated TCR beta chains were confirmed in vitro to be specific for cytomegalovirus antigens. The authors suggested that the approach could potentially be generalized to other disease states and immunological phenotypes. The study gave a list of roughly 150 TCR beta chains associated with cytomegalovirus.

The chain uses TRBV5-1 and TRBJ1-1; TRBD1 is perhaps the D gene, given 5 matching bases. The sample comprised PBMCs. This clonotype was obtained from a woman younger than 45 in good health and CMV-seronegative. The CDR3 corresponds to CASSLGQMNTEAFF. The nucleotides are TGCGCCAGCAGCTTGGGACAGATGAACACTGAAGCTTTCTTT. Where the CDR3 stops, the reference TRBV5-1 and TRBJ1-1 genes take over; the full variable domain is KAGVTQTPRYLIKTRGQQVTLSCSPISGHRSVSWYQQTPGQGLQFLFEYFSETQRNKGNFPGRFSGRQFSNSRSEMNVSTLELGDSALYLCASSLGQMNTEAFFGQGTRLTVV.